The clone carrying this T cell receptor beta chain was observed at least ten times. The data belong to a study of T cells in Graves' hyperthyroidism and ophthalmopathy. The CDR3 loop spans 17 amino acids. The germline V gene has CDR1 MDHEN and CDR2 SYDVKM. V shed 4 bases and J 8 bases; nucleotides not matched to a gene: 14. It was RNA transcripts that yielded the amplified TCR beta CDR3 regions. The HTBI set primed first-round TCR CDR3 RT-PCR. TCRdb passed the multiplex PCR reads through MiXCR, listing each CDR3 protein once. The sample carries roughly 580,000 distinct CDR3 sequences, approximately 15% recorded once.

The clonotype was recovered from a woman aged 25 to 39 with Graves' hyperthyroidism that later progressed to Graves' ophthalmopathy. The chain carries TRBV28 and TRBJ2-1; TRBD1 agrees at 10 bases. Input material: blood. The CDR3 protein is CASSYPGTGEGGDEQFF. The CDR3 nucleotides read TGTGCCAGCAGTTACCCCGGGACAGGGGAAGGGGGCGATGAGCAGTTCTTC.